This T cell receptor beta chain was obtained from a study of blood T cell repertoires in COVID-19. Across the whole study: T cells, B-cell-depleted T cells, or PBMCs provided the cDNA or gDNA that served as material.

CDR3 length: 15 amino acids. CDR1 and CDR2 from the germline V gene are MNHEY and SVGAGI. Trimming removed 5 bases from V and 6 bases from J, with 17 bases in between. Original processing methods: Counts of nucleated cells, estimated from reference gene primer amplification, were obtained. The data were produced by immunoSEQ multiplex PCR, yet TCRdb's version contains in-frame clones alone and is incomplete. The DNA was the basis for D and trimming; V, J and clone size are from that table. This repertoire shows under 55,000 clones, about 85% found once; its top ten account for 30% to 35%. The sample holds one count of this clone.

The clonotype was recovered from a woman older than 75 with acute or convalescent COVID-19. Sequenced input: peripheral blood. V usage is TRBV6-5 and J usage is TRBJ1-5; D may be TRBD1 (6 bases). CDR3 sequence (DNA): TGTGCCAGCAGTACAACACAGGGAATCGGTCAGCCCCAGCATTTT. Its translation: CASSTTQGIGQPQHF.